This T cell receptor beta chain came from a study of T cell changes during pregnancy in multiple sclerosis. V was pared by 3 bases and J by 9 bases, with 7 bases of the junction left unmatched. Per germline, CDR1 MDHEN and CDR2 SYDVKM. The CDR3 runs 15 residues. Using immunoSEQ multiplex PCR, the repertoire was profiled, and TCRdb retains in-frame clones only, with some absent. This table has roughly 100,000 clones, about 91% appearing once. V is TRBV28 and J is TRBJ2-1; 11 bases map to TRBD2. This TCR was recovered from a female donor with multiple sclerosis, enrolled in a pregnancy study. Sequencing used peripheral blood, obtained after pregnancy. CDR3 in amino acids: CASSFTSGSLSEQFF. CDR3 coding DNA: TGTGCCAGCAGTTTTACTAGCGGGAGTTTAAGTGAGCAGTTCTTC.